The 28 T cell receptor beta chains reported below all come from one sample, sequenced in a study of cytotoxic CD8 clonotypes in ibrutinib-treated CLL. Measured with immunoSEQ multiplex PCR; TCRdb has only the in-frame clones, and not every one. The sample lists roughly 200,000 clones; 70% to 75% were seen once. This specimen consisted of PBMCs, obtained after 12 months of ibrutinib treatment. The receptors derive from a human donor with chronic lymphocytic leukemia.

The rearrangement links TRBV6-4 to TRBJ1-1, with no clear D. The CDR3 is 11 amino acids. V lost 7 bases, J lost 1 base, and 4 bases lay in between. Germline assignment: CDR1 MRHNA and CDR2 SNTAGT. Here the CDR3 DNA reads TGTGCCAGCACCCCGAACACTGAAGCTTTCTTT. Protein product: CASTPNTEAFF.

This chain joins TRBV27 and TRBJ2-1; 8 positions agree with TRBD2. V was clipped by 1 base and J by 0 bases; unmatched bases: 5. Germline V CDR1 and CDR2: MNHEY, SMNVEV (reference sequence). The CDR3 extends over 17 amino acids. The CDR3 reads CASSLLSLAASYNEQFF. CDR3 sequence (DNA): TGTGCCAGCAGTTTATTGTCACTAGCGGCCTCCTACAATGAGCAGTTCTTC.

The chain uses TRBV28 and TRBJ2-4, with D possibly being TRBD2 (6 bases). V was clipped by 8 bases and J by 3 bases, with 11 bases between them. Germline V gene lookup returns CDR1 MDHEN and CDR2 SYDVKM. The CDR3 is made up of 13 amino acids. The CDR3 nucleotides read TGTGCCAGCCACGGAGCGGGCAAAAACATTCAGTACTTC. Its translation is CASHGAGKNIQYF.

The chain uses TRBV6-1 and TRBJ2-7; D may match TRBD1 or TRBD2 (6 bases each). CDR3 length equals 14 residues. Per the germline V gene, CDR1 is MNHNS and CDR2 is SASEGT. Trimming cost V 8 bases and J 7 bases, with 21 bases left between them. The CDR3 is CASQVIVKGGEQYF. The CDR3 DNA sequence: TGTGCCAGCCAAGTCATAGTAAAGGGGGGAGAGCAGTACTTC.

The chain combines TRBV18 with TRBJ1-3; possibly TRBD1 for D (5 bases). This CDR3 has 16 residues. Germline V CDR1 and CDR2: KGHSH, LQKENI. The V gene lost 5 bases and the J gene lost 6 bases, with 20 bases spanning the gap. Here the CDR3 reads CASSTGGASVSNTIYF. For the CDR3, the DNA is TGTGCCAGCTCAACGGGAGGGGCATCAGTATCAAACACCATATATTTT.

A note on this clone: Other nucleotide sequences from this sample produce the same CDR3. The chain has TRBV30 and TRBJ2-1, with TRBD2 identical over 13 bases. The junction had 3 bases not matched to a gene; V was cut back by 4 bases and J by 3 bases. CDR3 length equals 15 residues. Germline V lookup: CDR1 GTSNPN, CDR2 SVGIG (reference sequence). In DNA, the CDR3 is TGTGCCTGGACCCGGACTAGCGGGAGCTACAATGAGCAGTTCTTC. Translating gives CAWTRTSGSYNEQFF.

V usage is TRBV5-4 and J usage is TRBJ2-1, with D unresolved. Trimming shortened V by 5 bases and J by 15 bases, and 18 bases separated the two germline ends. The CDR3 has 12 residues. Per the germline V gene, CDR1 is SGHNT and CDR2 is YYREEE (reference sequence). The CDR3 nucleotides read TGTGCCAGCAGGGCCGACTCCACTGGTTGGTTCTTC. Protein product: CASRADSTGWFF.

The chain joins TRBV28 to TRBJ2-7; possibly TRBD2 for D (5 bases). CDR1 is MDHEN, CDR2 SYDVKM, per germline. The ends were cut back, 6 bases at V and 6 bases at J, with 12 bases in the middle. CDR3 length equals 12 residues. CDR3 coding DNA: TGTGCCAGCAGCTCGGGGATCAGCGAGCAGTACTTC. Protein sequence: CASSSGISEQYF.

A note on this clone: Other nucleotide sequences from this sample produce the same CDR3. The chain links TRBV14 to TRBJ1-6; no clear D. V gave up 4 bases and J gave up 3 bases, with 7 bases separating them. Germline V gene sequence: CDR1 SGHDN, CDR2 FVKESK. This CDR3 contains 14 residues. This CDR3 reads CASSRDFYNSPLHF. CDR3 nucleotides: TGTGCCAGCAGCCGGGATTTCTATAATTCACCCCTCCACTTT.

In DNA, the CDR3 is TGCGCCAGCAGCCTCGATACGGGAGCTCGATACGAGCAGTACTTC. Translated: CASSLDTGARYEQYF. This sequence joins TRBV5-1 and TRBJ2-7; TRBD2 might be the D (6 bases). Per the germline V gene, CDR1 is SGHRS and CDR2 is YFSETQ. Trimming removed 4 bases at V and 4 bases at J, with 18 bases between. This CDR3 has 15 residues.

Details on this clone: This CDR3 is also generated by other DNA sequences in the sample. The chain recombines TRBV18 with TRBJ2-3; D is uncertain. This CDR3 comprises 11 residues. The germline V and J ends were trimmed by 2 bases and 5 bases, with 2 bases remaining between them. Germline-derived CDR1 and CDR2 are KGHSH and LQKENI. The CDR3 DNA sequence: TGTGCCAGCTCACCAGGAGATACGCAGTATTTT. Its protein product is CASSPGDTQYF.

This clone has just one count. The rearrangement links TRBV9 to TRBJ1-4; 8 nucleotides agree with TRBD1. The V gene end was trimmed by 4 bases and the J gene end by 6 bases; junction bases not matched to a gene: 8. The germline V gene encodes CDR1 SGDLS and CDR2 YYNGEE. The CDR3 consists of 15 residues. The CDR3 protein is CASSPGQGEYEKLFF. CDR3 sequence (DNA): TGTGCCAGCAGCCCCGGACAGGGAGAGTATGAAAAACTGTTTTTT.

This clone was observed a few times. The V call is TRBV11-1, the J call TRBJ2-5; unclear D gene. From germline, CDR1 is SGHAT and CDR2 FQDESV (reference sequence). Trimming removed 5 bases at V and 5 bases at J, with 12 bases between. This CDR3 has 13 residues. The CDR3 is CASSLLRGETQYF. DNA for the CDR3: TGTGCCAGCAGCCTCCTCCGTGGGGAGACCCAGTACTTC.

The chain couples TRBV19 to TRBJ1-4; TRBD1 is a possible D gene (6 bases). The germline V gene has CDR1 LNHDA and CDR2 SQIVND (reference sequence). The V end was cut by 5 bases, the J end by 5 bases, with 12 bases between. The CDR3 is 14 amino acids. In DNA form, the CDR3 reads TGTGCCAGTAGTCGAGGACAGACAAATGAAAAACTGTTTTTT. Translating it yields CASSRGQTNEKLFF.

The rearrangement links TRBV29-1 to TRBJ2-1; tentatively, D is TRBD1 or TRBD2 (5 bases each). Trimming shortened V by 6 bases and J by 9 bases, and 30 bases separated the two germline ends. The CDR3 runs to 17 residues. Per germline, CDR1 SQVTM and CDR2 ANQGSEA. The CDR3 region is CSVHPQGWGRIMVEQFF. The DNA for the CDR3 is TGCAGCGTCCACCCCCAGGGTTGGGGGAGAATAATGGTTGAGCAGTTCTTC.

The sample holds one count of this clone. The gene calls are TRBV5-1 and TRBJ2-1; 11 bases match TRBD2. This CDR3 region has 15 residues. CDR1 is SGHRS and CDR2 is YFSETQ in the germline V gene. J was trimmed by 9 bases and V by 4 bases; bases with no gene match: 9. The CDR3 sequence is CASSPGTSGFGEQFF. CDR3 nucleotide sequence: TGCGCCAGCAGCCCAGGGACTAGCGGATTCGGTGAGCAGTTCTTC.

This rearrangement joins TRBV18 to TRBJ1-5, with 8 bases lining up with TRBD1. CDR1 KGHSH and CDR2 LQKENI come from the germline V gene. The CDR3 spans 15 residues. With 4 bases clipped from V and 3 bases from J, the junction kept 5 bases outside the gene matches. The CDR3 nucleotides read TGTGCCAGCTCACTCACGGGACAGGTCAATCAGCCCCAGCATTTT. Its translation is CASSLTGQVNQPQHF.

For the CDR3, the DNA is TGTGCCATCAGCGCAGTGAATGAAAACTATGGCTACACCTTC. Translation: CAISAVNENYGYTF. This chain links TRBV10-3 with TRBJ1-2; D is unresolved. The ends were cut back, 6 bases at V and 2 bases at J, with 13 bases in the middle. The CDR3 sequence is 14 residues long. Germline V gives CDR1 ENHRY, CDR2 SYGVKD.

The gene calls are TRBV7-9 and TRBJ2-2, with 15 bases that match TRBD2. Per germline, CDR1 SEHNR and CDR2 FQNEAQ (reference sequence). CDR3 length: 17 residues. With 5 bases clipped from V and 2 bases from J, the junction kept 3 bases outside the gene matches. CDR3 residues: CASSKGLAGGNTGELFF. The CDR3 DNA is TGTGCCAGCAGCAAGGGACTAGCGGGGGGTAACACCGGGGAGCTGTTTTTT.

The chain has TRBV7-8 and TRBJ2-7, with a possible D match to TRBD1 (5 bases). The CDR3 spans 14 residues. The germline gives CDR1 SGHVS, CDR2 FQNEAQ. Trimming removed 2 bases at V and 1 base at J, with 9 bases between. The CDR3 DNA reads as TGTGCCAGCAGCTTACGACAGCCTTCCTACGAGCAGTACTTC. Translating gives CASSLRQPSYEQYF.

The chain couples TRBV6-5 to TRBJ1-1; no reliable D call. Germline-derived CDR1 and CDR2 are MNHEY and SVGAGI. The V end lost 1 base, the J end lost 4 bases, and 7 bases lay between the germline ends. The CDR3 spans 13 residues. CDR3 in DNA: TGTGCCAGCAGTTACTGGCAAGGCACTGAAGCTTTCTTT. Its protein is CASSYWQGTEAFF.

This clone occurred a few times. The CDR3 nucleotides read TGTGCCAGCAGCTTAGGGGGAGGGCCACGAGATACGCAGTATTTT. This encodes CASSLGGGPRDTQYF. The chain has TRBV7-8 and TRBJ2-3; 7 positions match TRBD2. J gave up 5 bases and V 1 base, and 6 bases lay outside the gene matches. This CDR3 region has 15 residues. Per the germline V gene, CDR1 is SGHVS and CDR2 is FQNEAQ. Using reference TRBV7-8 and TRBJ2-3 for the parts outside the CDR3, the full variable domain is GAGVSQSPRYKVAKRGQDVALRCDPISGHVSLFWYQQALGQGPEFLTYFQNEAQLDKSGLPSDRFFAERPEGSVSTLKIQRTQQEDSAVYLCASSLGGGPRDTQYFGPGTRLTVL.

CDR3 protein: CASSPGAGGYEQYF. In nucleotides, the CDR3 is TGTGCCAGCAGCCCCGGTGCAGGGGGCTACGAGCAGTACTTC. The gene calls are TRBV6-5 and TRBJ2-7; 7 nucleotides match TRBD1. Looked up from germline, CDR1 is MNHEY and CDR2 is SVGAGI. With 6 bases clipped from V and 3 bases from J, the junction kept 8 bases outside the gene matches. The CDR3 consists of 14 residues.

This chain uses TRBV7-8 with TRBJ1-5, with 8 bases aligning to TRBD1. Germline V lookup: CDR1 SGHVS, CDR2 FQNEAQ. Trimming at V came to 4 bases and at J to 2 bases, leaving 7 bases not matched to a gene. This CDR3 contains 16 residues. CDR3 sequence (DNA): TGTGCCAGCAGCTCACAGGGGGATTTAGGCAATCAGCCCCAGCATTTT. It specifies CASSSQGDLGNQPQHF.

A few counts support this clone. The chain uses TRBV11-2 and TRBJ2-7; D possibly matches TRBD1 or TRBD2 (5 bases each). The CDR3 consists of 14 residues. From germline, CDR1 is SGHAT and CDR2 FQNNGV. V was shortened by 5 bases and J by 4 bases, with 15 bases between the two germline ends. In DNA, the CDR3 is TGTGCCAGCAGCCCAAGGGGAGAGGCATACGAGCAGTACTTC. Protein sequence: CASSPRGEAYEQYF.

CDR3 coding DNA: TGTGCCAGCGGGAGGACAGGGGGTTCCTACGAGCAGTACTTC. Protein sequence: CASGRTGGSYEQYF. J is TRBJ2-7 and V is TRBV27; 10 positions match TRBD1. The CDR3 spans 14 residues. Germline lookup yields CDR1 MNHEY and CDR2 SMNVEV (reference sequence). V gave up 8 bases and J gave up 1 base; unmatched junction bases: 5.

This chain uses TRBV4-3 with TRBJ1-2, with 8 bases lining up with TRBD1. The V and J ends lost 1 base and 4 bases, in that order; junction bases with no gene match: 5. CDR1 is LGHNA, CDR2 YSLEER, per germline. The CDR3 totals 15 residues. CDR3 nucleotide sequence: TGCGCCAGCAGCCAAGGGCTACAGGGGGGCTATGGCTACACCTTC. Translating gives CASSQGLQGGYGYTF.

The CDR3 loop reads CASSIEYGYTF. CDR3 sequence (DNA): TGTGCCAGTAGTATAGAGTATGGCTACACCTTC. V usage is TRBV19 and J usage is TRBJ1-2; D not resolved. Trimming removed 0 bases at V and 5 bases at J, with 1 base between. From germline, CDR1 is LNHDA and CDR2 SQIVND (reference sequence). This CDR3 comprises 11 residues. Combining the CDR3 with reference TRBV19 and TRBJ1-2 gives the whole variable domain DGGITQSPKYLFRKEGQNVTLSCEQNLNHDAMYWYRQDPGQGLRLIYYSQIVNDFQKGDIAEGYSVSREKKESFPLTVTSAQKNPTAFYLCASSIEYGYTFGSGTRLTVV.